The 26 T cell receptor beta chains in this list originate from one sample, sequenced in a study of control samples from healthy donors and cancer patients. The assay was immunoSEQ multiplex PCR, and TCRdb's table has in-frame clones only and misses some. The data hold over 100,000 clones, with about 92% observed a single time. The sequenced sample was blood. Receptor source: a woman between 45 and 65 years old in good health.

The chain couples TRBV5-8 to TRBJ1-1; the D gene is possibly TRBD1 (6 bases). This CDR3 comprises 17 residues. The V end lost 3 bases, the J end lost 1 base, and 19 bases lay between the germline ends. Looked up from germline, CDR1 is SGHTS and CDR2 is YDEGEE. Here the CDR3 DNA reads TGTGCCAGCAGCTCCCGAGGCAGGGGACAAAGGAACACTGAAGCTTTCTTT. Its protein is CASSSRGRGQRNTEAFF.

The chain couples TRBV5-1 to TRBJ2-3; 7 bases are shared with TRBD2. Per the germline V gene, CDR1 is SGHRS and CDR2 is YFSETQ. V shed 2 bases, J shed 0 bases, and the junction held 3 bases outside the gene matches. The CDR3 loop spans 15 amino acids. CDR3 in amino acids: CASSFGGTSTDTQYF. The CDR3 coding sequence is TGCGCCAGCAGCTTCGGGGGGACTAGCACAGATACGCAGTATTTT.

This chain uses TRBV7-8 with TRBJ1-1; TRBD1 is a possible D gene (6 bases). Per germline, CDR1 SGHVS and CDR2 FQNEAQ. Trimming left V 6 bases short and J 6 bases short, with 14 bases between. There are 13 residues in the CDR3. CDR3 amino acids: CASSFQGRPEAFF. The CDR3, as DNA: TGTGCCAGCAGTTTTCAGGGGCGTCCTGAAGCTTTCTTT.

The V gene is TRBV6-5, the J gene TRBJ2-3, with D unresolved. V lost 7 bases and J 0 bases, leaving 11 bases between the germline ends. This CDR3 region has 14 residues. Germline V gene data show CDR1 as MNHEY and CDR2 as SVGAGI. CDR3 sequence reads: CASKVGTSTDTQYF. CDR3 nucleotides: TGTGCCAGCAAGGTCGGTACTAGCACAGATACGCAGTATTTT.

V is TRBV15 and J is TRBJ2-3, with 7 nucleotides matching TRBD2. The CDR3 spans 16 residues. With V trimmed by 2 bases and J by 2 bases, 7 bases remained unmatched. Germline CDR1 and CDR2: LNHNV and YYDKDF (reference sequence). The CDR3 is CATSRTSVANTDTQYF. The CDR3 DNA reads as TGTGCCACCAGCAGAACTAGCGTGGCCAACACAGATACGCAGTATTTT.

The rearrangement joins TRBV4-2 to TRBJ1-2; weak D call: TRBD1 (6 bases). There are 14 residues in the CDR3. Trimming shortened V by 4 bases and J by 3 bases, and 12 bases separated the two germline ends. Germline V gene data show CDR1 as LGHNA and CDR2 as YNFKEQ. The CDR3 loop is CASSPTGHDYGYTF. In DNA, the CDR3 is TGTGCCAGCAGCCCGACAGGACATGACTATGGCTACACCTTC.

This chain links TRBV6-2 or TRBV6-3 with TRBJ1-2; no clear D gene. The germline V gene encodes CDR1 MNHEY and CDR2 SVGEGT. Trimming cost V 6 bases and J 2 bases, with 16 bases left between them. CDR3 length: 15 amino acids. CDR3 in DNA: TGTGCCAGCAGCATCGACACCCTCAACAACTATGGCTACACCTTC. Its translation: CASSIDTLNNYGYTF.

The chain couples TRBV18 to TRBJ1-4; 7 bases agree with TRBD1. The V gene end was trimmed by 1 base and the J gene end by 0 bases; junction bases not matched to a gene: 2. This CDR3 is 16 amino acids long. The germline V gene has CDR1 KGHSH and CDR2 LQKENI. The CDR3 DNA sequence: TGTGCCAGCTCACCACGGGACAGTGCAACTAATGAAAAACTGTTTTTT. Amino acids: CASSPRDSATNEKLFF.

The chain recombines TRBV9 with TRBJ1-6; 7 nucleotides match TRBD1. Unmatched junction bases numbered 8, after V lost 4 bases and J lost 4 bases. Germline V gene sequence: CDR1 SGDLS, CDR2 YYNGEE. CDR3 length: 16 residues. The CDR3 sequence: CASSSRQGLYNSPLHF. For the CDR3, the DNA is TGTGCCAGCAGCTCCAGACAGGGCCTGTATAATTCACCCCTCCACTTT.

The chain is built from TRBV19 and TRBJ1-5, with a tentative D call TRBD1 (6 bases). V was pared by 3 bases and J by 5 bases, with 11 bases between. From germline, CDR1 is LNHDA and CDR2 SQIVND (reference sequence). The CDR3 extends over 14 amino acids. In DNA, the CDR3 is TGTGCCAGTAGTATTAGGGGGGGATATCAGCCCCAGCATTTT. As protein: CASSIRGGYQPQHF. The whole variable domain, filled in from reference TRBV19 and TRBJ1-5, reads DGGITQSPKYLFRKEGQNVTLSCEQNLNHDAMYWYRQDPGQGLRLIYYSQIVNDFQKGDIAEGYSVSREKKESFPLTVTSAQKNPTAFYLCASSIRGGYQPQHFGDGTRLSIL.

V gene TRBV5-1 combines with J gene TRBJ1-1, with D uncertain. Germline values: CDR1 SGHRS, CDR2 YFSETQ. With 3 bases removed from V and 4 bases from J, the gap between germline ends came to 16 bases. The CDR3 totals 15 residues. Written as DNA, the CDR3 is TGCGCCAGCAGCTGGCAGGCACGGCCGGGCACTGAAGCTTTCTTT. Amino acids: CASSWQARPGTEAFF.

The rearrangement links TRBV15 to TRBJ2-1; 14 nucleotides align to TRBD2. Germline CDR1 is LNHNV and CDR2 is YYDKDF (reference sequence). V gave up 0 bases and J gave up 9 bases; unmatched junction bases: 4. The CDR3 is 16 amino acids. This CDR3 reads CATSRDPGTSGSEQFF. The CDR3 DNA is TGTGCCACCAGCAGAGATCCCGGGACTAGCGGGAGTGAGCAGTTCTTC.

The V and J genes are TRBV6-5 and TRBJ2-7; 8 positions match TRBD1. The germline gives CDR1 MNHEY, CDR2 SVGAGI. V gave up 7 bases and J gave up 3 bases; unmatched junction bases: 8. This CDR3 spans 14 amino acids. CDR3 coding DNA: TGTGCCAGCACTCGGGACAGGATGGGCTACGAGCAGTACTTC. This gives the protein CASTRDRMGYEQYF.

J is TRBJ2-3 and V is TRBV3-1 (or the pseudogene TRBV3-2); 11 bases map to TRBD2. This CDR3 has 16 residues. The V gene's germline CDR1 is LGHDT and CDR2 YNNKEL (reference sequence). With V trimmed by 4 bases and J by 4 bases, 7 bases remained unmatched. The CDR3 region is CASSPLASGGPDTQYF. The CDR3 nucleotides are TGTGCCAGCAGCCCCTTGGCTAGCGGGGGGCCAGATACGCAGTATTTT.

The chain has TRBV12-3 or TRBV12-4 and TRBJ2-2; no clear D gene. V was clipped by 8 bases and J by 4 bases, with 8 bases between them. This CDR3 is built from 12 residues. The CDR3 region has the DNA TGTGCCAGCGCCCTATTCACCGGGGAGCTGTTTTTT. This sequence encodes CASALFTGELFF.

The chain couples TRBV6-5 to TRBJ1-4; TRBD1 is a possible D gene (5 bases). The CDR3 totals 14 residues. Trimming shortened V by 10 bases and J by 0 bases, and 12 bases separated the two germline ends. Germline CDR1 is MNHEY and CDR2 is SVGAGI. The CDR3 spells CATKQTATNEKLFF. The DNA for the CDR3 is TGTGCCACCAAACAGACAGCAACTAATGAAAAACTGTTTTTT.

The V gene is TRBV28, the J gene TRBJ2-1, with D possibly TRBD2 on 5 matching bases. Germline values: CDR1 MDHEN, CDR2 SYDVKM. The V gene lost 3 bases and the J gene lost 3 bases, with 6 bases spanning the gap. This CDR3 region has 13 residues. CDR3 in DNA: TGTGCCAGCAGTTTGGGGAGCTACAATGAGCAGTTCTTC. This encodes CASSLGSYNEQFF.

The CDR3 DNA follows: TGTGCCAGCAGCTTAGGCGAGAACACCGGGGAGCTGTTTTTT. As protein: CASSLGENTGELFF. V is TRBV13 and J is TRBJ2-2; no clear D gene. V was shortened by 0 bases and J by 1 base, with 3 bases between the two germline ends. The CDR3 has 14 amino acids. From germline, CDR1 is PRHDT and CDR2 FYEKMQ (reference sequence).

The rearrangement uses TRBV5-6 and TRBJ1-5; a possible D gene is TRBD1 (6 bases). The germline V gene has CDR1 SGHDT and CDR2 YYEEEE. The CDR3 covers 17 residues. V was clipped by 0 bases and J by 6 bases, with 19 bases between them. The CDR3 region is CASSLGRGEVTPQPQHF. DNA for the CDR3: TGTGCCAGCAGCTTGGGTAGGGGGGAAGTGACCCCTCAGCCCCAGCATTTT.

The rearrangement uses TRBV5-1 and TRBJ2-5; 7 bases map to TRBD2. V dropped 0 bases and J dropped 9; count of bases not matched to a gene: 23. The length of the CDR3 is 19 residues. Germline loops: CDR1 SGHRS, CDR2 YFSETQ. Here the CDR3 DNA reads TGCGCCAGCAGCTTGGGTCCGGTTTCGGCAGGGAGGGCCAATGCGGCCCAGTACTTC. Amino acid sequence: CASSLGPVSAGRANAAQYF.

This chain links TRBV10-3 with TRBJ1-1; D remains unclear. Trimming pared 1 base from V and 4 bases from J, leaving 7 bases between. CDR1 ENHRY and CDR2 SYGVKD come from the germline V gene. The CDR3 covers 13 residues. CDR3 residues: CAISEYRGTEAFF. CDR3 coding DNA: TGTGCCATCAGTGAGTATAGAGGCACTGAAGCTTTCTTT.

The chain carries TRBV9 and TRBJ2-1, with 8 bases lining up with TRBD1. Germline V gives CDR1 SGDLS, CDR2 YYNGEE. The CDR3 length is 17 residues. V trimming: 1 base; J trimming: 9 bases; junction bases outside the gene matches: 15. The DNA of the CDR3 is TGTGCCAGCAGCGTACCCCCGCCTGGGGCAGGGGGCGTTGAGCAGTTCTTC. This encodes CASSVPPPGAGGVEQFF.

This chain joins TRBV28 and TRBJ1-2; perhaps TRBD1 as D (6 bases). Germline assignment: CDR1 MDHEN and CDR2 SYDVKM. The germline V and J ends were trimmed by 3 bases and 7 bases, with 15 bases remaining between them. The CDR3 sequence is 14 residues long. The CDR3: CASSFLQGIGGYTF. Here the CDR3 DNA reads TGTGCCAGCAGTTTTTTACAGGGTATTGGTGGCTACACCTTC.

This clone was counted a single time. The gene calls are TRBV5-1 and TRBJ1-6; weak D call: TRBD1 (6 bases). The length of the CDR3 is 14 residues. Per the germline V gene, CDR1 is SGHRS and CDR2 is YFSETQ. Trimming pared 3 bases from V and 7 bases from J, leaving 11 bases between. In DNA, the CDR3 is TGCGCCAGCAGCTCCGGGACACTAAATTCACCCCTCCACTTT. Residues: CASSSGTLNSPLHF.

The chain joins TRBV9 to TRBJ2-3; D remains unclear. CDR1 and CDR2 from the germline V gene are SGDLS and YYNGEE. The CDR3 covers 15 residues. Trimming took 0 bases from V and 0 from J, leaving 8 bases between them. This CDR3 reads CASSVGAHSTDTQYF. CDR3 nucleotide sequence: TGTGCCAGCAGCGTAGGGGCACATAGCACAGATACGCAGTATTTT.

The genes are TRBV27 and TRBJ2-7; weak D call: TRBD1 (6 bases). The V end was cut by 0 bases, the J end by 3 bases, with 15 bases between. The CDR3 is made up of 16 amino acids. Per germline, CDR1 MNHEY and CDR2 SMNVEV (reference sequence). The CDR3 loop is CASSLSPTGKGYEQYF. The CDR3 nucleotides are TGTGCCAGCAGTTTATCACCCACAGGGAAGGGCTACGAGCAGTACTTC.